The clone carrying this T cell receptor (beta chain) is a singleton in its sample. The germline gene is not matched at one end of the junction; a read error may be the cause. The germline CDR1 and CDR2 sequences are LGHNA and YSLEER. The CDR3 has 13 residues. For the second PCR, which ran for roughly 6 to 12 cycles, a sample-barcoded 5' primer and a J-beta primer mix were used. TCRdb called the 5' RACE reads again in MiXCR, with one record for every CDR3 protein. The data show 800,000 or so distinct CDR3 sequences, 25% seen once. The sample belongs to a study of blood T cells in healthy people across ages. For the study at large: Through template switching, about one barcoded beta molecule was captured per two T cells, as measured in model experiments.

Every sample had a minimum of 6.5 million PBMCs isolated. The same data also contributed to another study, on T cells of mothers and their children. From that paper: cDNA was synthesized from all extracted RNA at around 1.5 ug per reaction. Researchers found no T cell clones that were persistent and microchimeric.

The TCR sequence derives from a boy under 18 in good health. Material: blood. J is TRBJ2-1 and V is TRBV4-3, with TRBD2 matching 7 bases. CDR3 sequence reads: CASSREGLNGQFF. The CDR3 region has the DNA TGCGCCAGCAGCCGGGAGGGCCTCAATGGGCAGTTCTTC.